Sequencing of this T cell receptor beta chain was carried out in a study of blood T cell repertoires in COVID-19. About the study: Sites across the United States, Italy and Spain contributed samples from acute and convalescent COVID-19. In each case, the material was cDNA or gDNA derived from T cells, B-cell-depleted T cells, or PBMCs.

CDR3 length equals 14 residues. The V gene's germline CDR1 is MNHEY and CDR2 SVGEGT. V lost 2 bases and J lost 0, with 8 bases in between. Method: immunoSEQ multiplex PCR; TCRdb's copy keeps in-frame clones and lacks some. The sample lists 200,000 to 250,000 clones; around 86% were seen once. Participants had their cohort set by participant-reported clinical history. The TCR comes from a woman aged 45 to 65 with acute COVID-19. This chain uses TRBV6-2 or TRBV6-3 with TRBJ2-7; tentatively, D is TRBD1 (5 bases). The sequencing input was PBMCs or T cells enriched from blood (not recorded which). This CDR3 is CASSYPQDSYEQYF. The DNA for the CDR3 is TGTGCCAGCAGTTACCCACAGGACTCCTACGAGCAGTACTTC.